These 32 T cell receptor beta chains were all obtained from the same sample, sequenced in a study of shared clonotypes between healthy human individuals. Repertoires were generated with immunoSEQ multiplex PCR, while TCRdb's copy carries only in-frame clones and drops some. The data contain about 2 million clones, about 95% of them singletons. CD45RO-negative cells were positively selected for CCR7, leaving out terminally differentiated effector memory CD45RA+ cells. Material: naive CD8+ T cells sorted from blood. Receptors originate from a man younger than 35 in good health.

About this clone itself: This CDR3 is also generated by other DNA sequences in the sample. This sequence joins TRBV7-9 and TRBJ2-7, with D perhaps matching TRBD1 (5 bases). Trimming left V 4 bases short and J 6 bases short, with 7 bases between. The CDR3 length is 11 residues. CDR1 and CDR2 (germline): SEHNR, FQNEAQ (reference sequence). The CDR3 loop is CASSSTGEQYF. Written as DNA, the CDR3 is TGTGCCAGCAGCTCTACAGGCGAGCAGTACTTC.

The rearrangement uses TRBV27 and TRBJ2-1, with 8 positions matching TRBD2. J lost 4 bases, V lost 6 bases, and 11 bases had no gene match. Germline V gives CDR1 MNHEY, CDR2 SMNVEV (reference sequence). The CDR3 is 16 amino acids. The CDR3: CASREYSGTLYNEQFF. CDR3 in DNA: TGTGCCAGCAGAGAGTATAGCGGGACCCTTTACAATGAGCAGTTCTTC.

The chain links TRBV5-8 to TRBJ2-2; 7 positions match TRBD2. This CDR3 contains 18 residues. The germline CDR1 and CDR2 sequences are SGHTS and YDEGEE. V gave up 4 bases and J gave up 0 bases; unmatched junction bases: 12. As DNA, the CDR3 is TGTGCCAGCAGCCCGAGGGAGGGTATCCCCGCGAACACCGGGGAGCTGTTTTTT. Its protein product is CASSPREGIPANTGELFF.

The chain links TRBV7-9 to TRBJ1-6; D is possibly TRBD1 (5 bases). The germline V and J ends were trimmed by 2 bases and 0 bases, with 14 bases remaining between them. CDR3 length equals 18 residues. Germline lookup yields CDR1 SEHNR and CDR2 FQNEAQ (reference sequence). The CDR3 DNA is TGTGCCAGCAGCTTAAAAGGGGTTGGTGGCTCCTATAATTCACCCCTCCACTTT. It specifies CASSLKGVGGSYNSPLHF.

The V and J genes are TRBV13 and TRBJ2-1; unclear D gene. Germline-derived CDR1 and CDR2 are PRHDT and FYEKMQ (reference sequence). V lost 1 base to trimming and J lost 4 bases, with 11 bases between them. The CDR3 is 15 amino acids. CDR3 coding DNA: TGTGCCAGCAGCTTAGTTACGGGTCTATACAATGAGCAGTTCTTC. Translating it yields CASSLVTGLYNEQFF.

The rearrangement links TRBV28 to TRBJ2-2; 7 bases are a match to TRBD1. The CDR3 is 14 residues long. Germline assignment: CDR1 MDHEN and CDR2 SYDVKM. Trimming cost V 5 bases and J 6 bases; bases outside gene matches: 6. The CDR3 DNA sequence: TGTGCCAGCAGTAGGGACAGAGGTCCCGGGGAGCTGTTTTTT. Translation gives CASSRDRGPGELFF. Based on the CDR3 plus reference TRBV28 and TRBJ2-2, the full variable domain is DVKVTQSSRYLVKRTGEKVFLECVQDMDHENMFWYRQDPGLGLRLIYFSYDVKMKEKGDIPEGYSVSREKKERFSLILESASTNQTSMYLCASSRDRGPGELFFGEGSRLTVL.

This clone appeared a single time. The chain is built from TRBV28 and TRBJ1-2; D uncertain. Trimming left V 3 bases short and J 0 bases short, with 14 bases between. CDR1 is MDHEN, CDR2 SYDVKM, per germline. The CDR3 is 16 amino acids. CDR3 sequence reads: CASSLILQEPNYGYTF. The CDR3 DNA sequence: TGTGCCAGCAGTTTGATTTTGCAGGAGCCTAACTATGGCTACACCTTC.

V gene TRBV10-3 combines with J gene TRBJ1-1; tentatively, D is TRBD1 (6 bases). This CDR3 is built from 15 residues. Trimming cost V 3 bases and J 0 bases, with 11 bases left between them. Germline V gene data show CDR1 as ENHRY and CDR2 as SYGVKD. The CDR3 is CAISDRGDMNTEAFF. The CDR3 DNA follows: TGTGCCATCAGTGATCGGGGGGACATGAACACTGAAGCTTTCTTT.

This clone was recorded once. V gene TRBV27 combines with J gene TRBJ2-2, with 9 bases identical to TRBD1. The length of the CDR3 is 14 residues. CDR1 and CDR2 from the germline V gene are MNHEY and SMNVEV (reference sequence). With V trimmed by 3 bases and J by 6 bases, 2 bases remained unmatched. The CDR3 sequence: CASSLDRGSGELFF. CDR3 DNA sequence: TGTGCCAGCAGTTTGGACAGGGGATCCGGGGAGCTGTTTTTT.

V usage is TRBV5-6 and J usage is TRBJ1-2; TRBD1 matches 11 bases. In germline, CDR1 is SGHDT, CDR2 YYEEEE. This CDR3 contains 15 residues. The J segment lost 4 bases and the V segment lost 4 bases, leaving 6 bases of the junction unmatched. The CDR3 region is CASSVSGTGGYGYTF. For the CDR3, the DNA is TGTGCCAGCAGCGTATCCGGGACAGGGGGCTATGGCTACACCTTC.

Points on this clone: Other DNA sequences within the sample encode an identical CDR3. This sequence joins TRBV20-1 and TRBJ2-7; D is perhaps TRBD1 (5 bases). The CDR3 spans 11 residues. The ends were cut back, 5 bases at V and 3 bases at J, with 8 bases in the middle. CDR1 DFQATT and CDR2 SNEGSKA come from the germline V gene (reference sequence). CDR3 residues: CSAPDSYEQYF. CDR3 DNA sequence: TGCAGTGCTCCTGACAGCTACGAGCAGTACTTC.

The CDR3: CASGQAGDETQYF. The CDR3 DNA reads TGTGCCAGCGGACAAGCGGGAGACGAGACCCAGTACTTC. The chain uses TRBV13 and TRBJ2-5; 8 positions agree with TRBD2. The CDR3 is 13 amino acids. CDR1 PRHDT and CDR2 FYEKMQ come from the germline V gene (reference sequence). The V gene end was trimmed by 8 bases and the J gene end by 5 bases; junction bases not matched to a gene: 7.

This chain joins TRBV11-2 and TRBJ2-5; D might be TRBD2 (5 bases). The CDR3 consists of 16 residues. Germline V gene lookup returns CDR1 SGHAT and CDR2 FQNNGV. Deletions cut 4 bases from V and 1 base from J, with 16 bases between. The CDR3 reads CASSSGGWTFQETQYF. The DNA for the CDR3 is TGTGCCAGCAGCTCTGGCGGCTGGACTTTCCAAGAGACCCAGTACTTC.

This chain joins TRBV6-4 and TRBJ2-5; no clear D. V gave up 3 bases and J gave up 1 base, with 6 bases separating them. The germline CDR1 and CDR2 sequences are MRHNA and SNTAGT. The CDR3 covers 13 residues. The CDR3: CASSERFQETQYF. The CDR3, as DNA: TGTGCCAGCAGTGAAAGGTTCCAAGAGACCCAGTACTTC.

The rearrangement uses TRBV10-1 and TRBJ2-7; a possible D gene is TRBD2 (6 bases). Trimming stripped 0 bases from V and 3 bases from J, with 9 bases between. This CDR3 has 14 amino acids. Looked up from germline, CDR1 is WNHNN and CDR2 is SYGVQD (reference sequence). This CDR3 reads CASSESPGVYEQYF. CDR3 bases: TGCGCCAGCAGTGAGTCTCCGGGGGTCTACGAGCAGTACTTC.

The CDR3 loop is CSVEGPSTEAFF. DNA for the CDR3: TGCAGCGTTGAAGGCCCATCCACTGAAGCTTTCTTT. J is TRBJ1-1 and V is TRBV29-1; D ambiguous. Germline values: CDR1 SQVTM, CDR2 ANQGSEA. The V end lost 1 base, the J end lost 4 bases, and 7 bases lay between the germline ends. The CDR3 loop spans 12 amino acids.

The chain carries TRBV4-3 and TRBJ2-3, with D unclear. Per the germline V gene, CDR1 is LGHNA and CDR2 is YSLEER. Trimming left V 3 bases short and J 0 bases short, with 19 bases between. CDR3 length equals 18 residues. CDR3 bases: TGCGCCAGCAGCCACCTAACTTTCCACGCGGAGAGCACAGATACGCAGTATTTT. Translation gives CASSHLTFHAESTDTQYF.

Concerning this clone: This same CDR3 is encoded by further DNA sequences in the sample. The V call is TRBV6-1, the J call TRBJ2-7; D might be TRBD2 (6 bases). CDR3 length equals 14 residues. Germline values: CDR1 MNHNS, CDR2 SASEGT. Between the trimmed V and J ends, which lost 3 bases and 2 bases, there was a span of 11 bases. Written as DNA, the CDR3 is TGTGCCAGCAGTGATCCGGGACTGGCCTACGAGCAGTACTTC. Protein sequence: CASSDPGLAYEQYF.

On this clone: Other DNA sequences of this sample code for an identical CDR3. CDR3 sequence (DNA): TGTGCCAGCAGTTTGGGGGACGCCTACGAGCAGTACTTC. This translates into CASSLGDAYEQYF. The gene calls are TRBV27 and TRBJ2-7; D possibly matches TRBD1 or TRBD2 (5 bases each). The germline V gene encodes CDR1 MNHEY and CDR2 SMNVEV (reference sequence). The CDR3 length is 13 residues. Trimming took off 3 bases at V and 2 bases at J, with 8 bases between the two ends.

The chain recombines TRBV5-5 with TRBJ1-2; unclear D gene. The CDR3 runs to 13 residues. Germline V gene sequence: CDR1 SGHKS, CDR2 YYEKEE (reference sequence). V gave up 1 base and J gave up 1 base, with 5 bases separating them. CDR3 loop: CASSLTSNYGYTF. The CDR3 nucleotides read TGTGCCAGCAGCTTGACCAGTAACTATGGCTACACCTTC.

The chain joins TRBV5-6 to TRBJ2-1, with 8 positions matching TRBD2. Germline V gene sequence: CDR1 SGHDT, CDR2 YYEEEE. The length of the CDR3 is 15 residues. Unmatched junction bases numbered 8, after V lost 4 bases and J lost 5 bases. The CDR3 protein is CASSLSGRGHNEQFF. The CDR3 coding sequence is TGTGCCAGCAGCCTAAGCGGGAGAGGGCACAATGAGCAGTTCTTC. The complete variable domain, with remaining parts taken from reference TRBV5-6 and TRBJ2-1, reads DAGVTQSPTHLIKTRGQQVTLRCSPKSGHDTVSWYQQALGQGPQFIFQYYEEEERQRGNFPDRFSGHQFPNYSSELNVNALLLGDSALYLCASSLSGRGHNEQFFGPGTRLTVL.

This chain uses TRBV4-1 with TRBJ1-3; TRBD1 matches at 7 bases. With 4 bases clipped from V and 0 bases from J, the junction kept 3 bases outside the gene matches. This CDR3 spans 15 amino acids. The germline V gene encodes CDR1 MGHRA and CDR2 YSYEKL. The CDR3 region is CASSPGQFSGNTIYF. Written as DNA, the CDR3 is TGCGCCAGCAGCCCGGGACAGTTCTCTGGAAACACCATATATTTT.

This chain joins TRBV6-1 and TRBJ2-7, with D possibly matching TRBD1 (5 bases). Germline V gene sequence: CDR1 MNHNS, CDR2 SASEGT. The CDR3 totals 13 residues. The V gene lost 7 bases and the J gene lost 3 bases, with 13 bases spanning the gap. The chain's CDR3 is CASIDQGLYEQYF. The CDR3 nucleotides are TGTGCCAGCATCGATCAGGGTCTCTACGAGCAGTACTTC.

The chain has TRBV5-6 and TRBJ2-7; 10 bases fit TRBD2. The J segment lost 5 bases and the V segment lost 0 bases, leaving 2 bases of the junction unmatched. The germline V gene encodes CDR1 SGHDT and CDR2 YYEEEE. The CDR3 extends over 14 amino acids. The CDR3 loop reads CASSLELAGHEQYF. CDR3 bases: TGTGCCAGCAGCTTGGAACTAGCGGGACACGAGCAGTACTTC.

The chain carries TRBV15 and TRBJ2-7, with 7 bases lining up with TRBD1. The germline gives CDR1 LNHNV, CDR2 YYDKDF (reference sequence). This CDR3 spans 16 amino acids. After removal of 0 bases from V and 1 base from J, the junction contained 6 bases not matched to a gene. The CDR3, as DNA: TGTGCCACCAGCAGAGATCCAGAGGGGGCGTCCTACGAGCAGTACTTC. Translation gives CATSRDPEGASYEQYF. Looking up the rest from reference TRBV15 and TRBJ2-7 gives the full variable domain: DAMVIQNPRYQVTQFGKPVTLSCSQTLNHNVMYWYQQKSSQAPKLLFHYYDKDFNNEADTPDNFQSRRPNTSFCFLDIRSPGLGDTAMYLCATSRDPEGASYEQYFGPGTRLTVT.

This rearrangement joins TRBV9 to TRBJ2-7, with a tentative D call TRBD1 (5 bases). V shed 0 bases and J shed 4 bases, with 14 bases lying between them. The CDR3 loop spans 15 amino acids. Per germline, CDR1 SGDLS and CDR2 YYNGEE. The CDR3 DNA is TGTGCCAGCAGCGTAGGCAGGGAAGGGCGATACGAGCAGTACTTC. This encodes CASSVGREGRYEQYF.

The sample holds one count of this clone. The chain has TRBV15 and TRBJ2-1; maybe TRBD2 (5 bases). This CDR3 has 17 amino acids. Looked up from germline, CDR1 is LNHNV and CDR2 is YYDKDF (reference sequence). V was clipped by 1 base and J by 0 bases, with 13 bases between them. The CDR3 is CATSRGVAGGSYNEQFF. For the CDR3, the DNA is TGTGCCACCAGCAGAGGCGTGGCGGGCGGCTCCTACAATGAGCAGTTCTTC.

In the case of this clone: The junction and the germline gene differ at one end; a read error may be behind it. J is TRBJ2-1 and V is TRBV7-8, with 15 bases matching TRBD2. Per the germline V gene, CDR1 is SGHVS and CDR2 is FQNEAQ. The CDR3 is 18 amino acids. In DNA form, the CDR3 reads TGTGCCAGCAGCCCGGGACTAGCGGGAGGTATTCCCTACGATGAGCAGTTCTTC. Amino acid sequence: CASSPGLAGGIPYDEQFF.

This chain links TRBV11-2 with TRBJ2-7; tentatively, D is TRBD1 (5 bases). The CDR3 length is 15 residues. Germline loops: CDR1 SGHAT, CDR2 FQNNGV. V was shortened by 4 bases and J by 4 bases, with 17 bases between the two germline ends. For the CDR3, the DNA is TGTGCCAGCAGCTACGGACACCCGTCCCGTTACGAGCAGTACTTC. It encodes CASSYGHPSRYEQYF.

The chain recombines TRBV28 with TRBJ2-1, with 9 bases lining up with TRBD2. Per germline, CDR1 MDHEN and CDR2 SYDVKM. Unmatched junction bases numbered 12, after V lost 5 bases and J lost 4 bases. The CDR3 consists of 17 residues. For the CDR3, the DNA is TGTGCCAGCAGTCCGGGGCAGCGGGGGGCTGGTTACAATGAGCAGTTCTTC. Translated, it gives CASSPGQRGAGYNEQFF.

Here the CDR3 DNA reads TGTGCCAGCAGCGTAGGCCCGGCCCAAGAGACCCAGTACTTC. Its protein is CASSVGPAQETQYF. The rearrangement joins TRBV9 to TRBJ2-5; D remains ambiguous. Trimming left V 0 bases short and J 1 base short, with 7 bases between. The CDR3 sequence is 14 residues long. CDR1 SGDLS and CDR2 YYNGEE come from the germline V gene. Supplemented by reference TRBV9 and TRBJ2-5, the full variable domain reads DSGVTQTPKHLITATGQRVTLRCSPRSGDLSVYWYQQSLDQGLQFLIQYYNGEERAKGNILERFSAQQFPDLHSELNLSSLELGDSALYFCASSVGPAQETQYFGPGTRLLVL.

Concerning this clone itself: Other DNA sequences from this sample encode an identical CDR3 as well. The chain has TRBV13 and TRBJ2-7; 7 bases align to TRBD1. There are 15 residues in the CDR3. Germline lookup yields CDR1 PRHDT and CDR2 FYEKMQ (reference sequence). V lost 4 bases, J lost 0 bases, and 6 bases stayed unmatched. The CDR3 here is CASSSTGVSSYEQYF. The DNA of the CDR3 is TGTGCCAGCAGCTCCACAGGGGTGAGCTCCTACGAGCAGTACTTC.